This record concerns one T cell receptor (beta chain) sequence. No antigen is known for it. Germline V lookup: CDR1 ENHRY, CDR2 SYGVKD. Between the trimmed V and J ends, which lost 3 bases and 0 bases, there was a span of 17 bases. The CDR3 is 18 residues long. This sample stems from a study of ipilimumab plus nivolumab after autologous stem cell transplantation. Produced via immunoSEQ multiplex PCR; TCRdb's table is partial and in-frame only. The repertoire holds about 15,000 clones, with approximately 75% as singletons. Patients got ipilimumab 1 mg/kg beginning 14 to 28 days post-transplant. General study points: The authors say TCR, Treg and microbiome findings warrant further study.

V usage is TRBV10-3 and J usage is TRBJ2-2; weak D call: TRBD1 (5 bases). The sample consisted of PBMCs, taken in a trial of ipilimumab plus nivolumab as post-transplant consolidation. The receptor comes from a male donor with diffuse large B-cell lymphoma. CDR3 nucleotides: TGTGCCATCAGTGAAAGTCCATTCGGACAAACGAACACCGGGGAGCTGTTTTTT. It is translated as CAISESPFGQTNTGELFF.